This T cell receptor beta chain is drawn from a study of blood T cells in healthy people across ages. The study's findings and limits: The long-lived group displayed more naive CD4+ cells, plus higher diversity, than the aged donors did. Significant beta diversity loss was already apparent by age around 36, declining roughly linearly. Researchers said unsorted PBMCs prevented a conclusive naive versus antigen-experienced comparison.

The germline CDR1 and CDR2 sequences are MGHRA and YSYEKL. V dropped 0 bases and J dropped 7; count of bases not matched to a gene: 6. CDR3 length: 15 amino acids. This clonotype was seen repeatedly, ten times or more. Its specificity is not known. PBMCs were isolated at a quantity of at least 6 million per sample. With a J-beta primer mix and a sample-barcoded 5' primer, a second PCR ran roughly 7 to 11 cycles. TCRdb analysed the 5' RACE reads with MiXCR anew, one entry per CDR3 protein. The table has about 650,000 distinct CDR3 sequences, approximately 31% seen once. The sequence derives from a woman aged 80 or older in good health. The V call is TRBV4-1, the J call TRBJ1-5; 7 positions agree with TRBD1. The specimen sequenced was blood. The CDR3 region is CASSQEQGYVQPQHF. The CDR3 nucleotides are TGCGCCAGCAGCCAAGAACAGGGGTATGTGCAGCCCCAGCATTTT.